The 21 T cell receptor beta chains in this list originate from one sample, sequenced in a study of tumor-infiltrating lymphocytes in primary liver carcinoma. Each 20-30 mg portion of unsorted bulk tissue served as the source for co-extraction of RNA and DNA. The authors made TCR beta cDNA from 500 ng total RNA with a constant-region primer. Three nested multiplex PCR rounds, a slightly modified ARM-PCR method, built the TCR beta libraries. TRBV1-TRBV30 forward and Cbeta reverse primers drove the first two roughly 9-cycle rounds. TCRdb passed the multiplex PCR reads through MiXCR, listing each CDR3 protein once. Of 35,000 to 40,000 distinct CDR3 sequences in the sample, roughly 73% were seen once. Specimen: tumor-adjacent normal liver tissue. Source of these receptors: a man aged 40-49 years with primary liver carcinoma and hepatitis B virus infection.

As to this clonotype: At one end, the junction sequence differs from germline, possibly due to a read error. The rearrangement uses TRBV14 and TRBJ2-7; 8 nucleotides align to TRBD1. The length of the CDR3 is 15 residues. Looked up from germline, CDR1 is SGHDN and CDR2 is FVKESK. For the CDR3, the DNA is TGTGCCAGCAGCCACCCCGGACAGGGATCGTACGTGCAGTACTTC. Translation: CASSHPGQGSYVQYF.

Note on this clonotype: This likely comes from a read error, as the CDR3 has no conserved phenylalanine or tryptophan at its end. The chain couples TRBV28 to TRBJ2-5; TRBD1 aligns across 8 bases. With 9 bases clipped from V and 4 bases from J, the junction kept 10 bases outside the gene matches. This CDR3 region has 14 residues. CDR1 and CDR2 (germline): MDHEN, SYDVKM. The CDR3 region is CASMPDRVVETQYV. The CDR3 DNA sequence: TGTGCCAGTATGCCGGACAGGGTGGTAGAGACCCAGTACGTT.

In regard to this clonotype: One end of the junction fails to match germline, which may point to a read error. The gene calls are TRBV7-9 and TRBJ1-5; D possibly corresponds to TRBD1 (6 bases). This CDR3 spans 15 amino acids. The germline gives CDR1 SEHNR, CDR2 FQNEAQ (reference sequence). The CDR3 loop is CTSSSARGGNQPQHF. CDR3 DNA sequence: TGTACCAGCAGCTCCGCCCGGGGGGGCAATCAGCCCCAACATTTT.

Comments on this clonotype: The CDR3 does not close with the conserved phenylalanine or tryptophan, likely indicating a read error. The gene calls are TRBV11-2 and TRBJ2-4; the match to TRBD1 covers 9 bases. V was pared by 8 bases and J by 7 bases, with 9 bases of the junction left unmatched. The CDR3 has 14 residues. From germline, CDR1 is SGHAT and CDR2 FQNNGV. CDR3 region: CASGTGTGNNIQYY. The CDR3 coding sequence is TGTGCCAGCGGCACCGGGACAGGGAATAACATTCAGTACTAC.

A remark on this clonotype: This CDR3 is missing its conserved last phenylalanine or tryptophan, likely due to a read error. The V and J genes are TRBV10-3 and TRBJ2-3, with TRBD2 matching over 7 bases. From germline, CDR1 is ENHRY and CDR2 SYGVKD. J was trimmed by 2 bases and V by 8 bases; bases with no gene match: 4. The CDR3 contains 13 residues. For the CDR3, the DNA is TGTGCCATCGGGGAGGGGTACACAGATACGCAGTATCTG. Protein: CAIGEGYTDTQYL.

This clonotype was picked up many times. V gene TRBV6-1 combines with J gene TRBJ2-2; TRBD1 matches at 10 bases. Germline CDR1 MNHNS, CDR2 SASEGT. The trim removed 6 bases at V and 6 bases at J, leaving 7 bases unmatched. The CDR3 loop spans 15 amino acids. The DNA of the CDR3 is TGTGCCAGCAGGACAGGGGGCGGAGGAGCCGGGGAGCTGTTTTTT. Amino acids: CASRTGGGGAGELFF.

This chain connects TRBV11-2 to TRBJ2-7; D may be TRBD1 (5 bases). The CDR3 sequence is 13 residues long. V was cut by 4 bases and J by 3 bases, with 10 bases left in between. Germline V gene data show CDR1 as SGHAT and CDR2 as FQNNGV. The CDR3 region is CASSSNRNYEQYF. The CDR3 coding sequence is TGTGCCAGCAGCTCTAACAGGAACTACGAGCAGTACTTC.

V is TRBV6-2 or TRBV6-3 and J is TRBJ2-7, with 10 bases that match TRBD2. The CDR3 extends over 17 amino acids. V shed 8 bases, J shed 6 bases, and the junction held 19 bases outside the gene matches. Germline-derived CDR1 and CDR2 are MNHEY and SVGEGT. CDR3: CASWSGREGDLSCEQYF. Here the CDR3 DNA reads TGTGCCAGCTGGAGCGGGAGGGAAGGAGATCTCTCTTGCGAGCAGTACTTC.

Remarks on this clonotype: Given a much more abundant clone one base away, this may be a read error. This likely comes from a read error, as the CDR3 has no conserved phenylalanine or tryptophan at its end. The DNA is omitted, as the CDR3 cannot be located on it reliably, and the CDR3 follows TCRdb's listing. The chain couples TRBV13 to TRBJ2-7; TRBD1, the table's D call, lacks a check against the DNA. Termini included, the CDR3 measures 12 amino acids. Germline V gene data show CDR1 as PRHDT and CDR2 as FYEKMQ (reference sequence). The CDR3 here is CASSPRGGEQHS.

This clonotype has only one observation. The final CDR3 position lacks the conserved phenylalanine or tryptophan, pointing to a likely read error. V usage is TRBV29-1 and J usage is TRBJ2-7; D gene uncertain. The V end lost 6 bases, the J end lost 7 bases, and 19 bases lay between the germline ends. Germline lookup yields CDR1 SQVTM and CDR2 ANQGSEA. This CDR3 has 13 amino acids. CDR3 nucleotide sequence: TGCAGCGTAGGGTACTTACCTGTCTGGGAGCAGTACTTA. This codes for CSVGYLPVWEQYL.

The chain uses TRBV9 and TRBJ2-3, with D tentatively TRBD2 (6 bases). Germline CDR1 is SGDLS and CDR2 is YYNGEE. Trimming took off 2 bases at V and 2 bases at J, with 18 bases between the two ends. The CDR3 loop spans 17 amino acids. The CDR3, as DNA: TGTGCCAGCAGCGTCCTCATGGACTACTCGGACACAGATACGCAGTATTTT. Amino acid sequence: CASSVLMDYSDTDTQYF.

The chain couples TRBV5-4 to TRBJ2-1; the D is unclear. V lost 3 bases and J lost 7, with 17 bases in between. Per germline, CDR1 SGHNT and CDR2 YYREEE (reference sequence). The CDR3 sequence is 15 residues long. CDR3 region: CASSSGPGRKNEQFF. The DNA of the CDR3 is TGTGCCAGCAGCTCCGGGCCCGGAAGGAAGAATGAGCAGTTCTTC.

Concerning this clonotype: Germline is not matched at one junction end, which may reflect a read error. J is TRBJ2-7 and V is TRBV6-5; 8 nucleotides line up with TRBD2. CDR3 length: 14 residues. The germline V gene encodes CDR1 MNHEY and CDR2 SVGAGI. The CDR3 sequence is CTSCSGLGLNEQYF. The CDR3 nucleotides are TGTACCAGCTGTTCGGGACTAGGATTGAACGAGCAGTACTTC.

As for this clonotype: A read error may explain this, as a much larger clone is one base away. The genes are TRBV14 and TRBJ2-1; weak D call: TRBD2 (5 bases). CDR1 is SGHDN, CDR2 FVKESK, per germline. CDR3 size: 17 residues. The CDR3 DNA reads as TGTGCCATCAGCCTAGATCCTCGATCGACGGGGATCCTCCCCGGGTTCTTC. Protein: CAISLDPRSTGILPGFF.

Of note for this clonotype: One junction end does not reproduce the germline sequence, and a read error may be involved. This chain connects TRBV4-2 to TRBJ2-6; weak D call: TRBD1 (5 bases). Germline V gene lookup returns CDR1 LGHNA and CDR2 YNFKEQ. The CDR3 extends over 16 amino acids. In DNA form, the CDR3 reads TGTGCCATCAGCCAAGACCAGGCCTCTGGGGCCAACGTCCTGACATTC. Protein sequence: CAISQDQASGANVLTF.

The chain carries TRBV6-5 and TRBJ2-5, with D unclear. Per germline, CDR1 MNHEY and CDR2 SVGAGI. V lost 2 bases, J lost 10 bases, and 20 bases lay in between. The CDR3 is 15 residues long. The CDR3, as DNA: TGTGCCAGCAGTTACCCGTGGATCGTTCGGAGAGACCAGTACTTC. As protein: CASSYPWIVRRDQYF.

Concerning this clonotype itself: Germline and junction disagree at one end, which may indicate a read error. The rearrangement joins TRBV19 to TRBJ2-2; tentatively, D is TRBD2 (5 bases). The length of the CDR3 is 11 residues. The germline CDR1 and CDR2 sequences are LNHDA and SQIVND (reference sequence). The CDR3 DNA sequence: TGTGCCAGTACTATTTTCGGGGAGATGTTTTTT. Translating gives CASTIFGEMFF.

The genes are TRBV5-5 and TRBJ2-3, with D possibly matching TRBD1 (6 bases). CDR1 and CDR2 (germline): SGHKS, YYEKEE (reference sequence). The V and J ends lost 4 bases and 0 bases respectively, with 12 bases between them. There are 15 residues in the CDR3. CDR3 residues: CASSLVDSSTDTQYF. CDR3 sequence (DNA): TGTGCCAGCAGCCTGGTGGACAGTAGCACAGATACGCAGTATTTT.

Of note for this clonotype: Given the absence of the conserved phenylalanine or tryptophan at the CDR3 end, a read error is likely. This chain uses TRBV12-3 or TRBV12-4 with TRBJ2-1, with D uncertain. The CDR3 is 14 residues long. Trimming stripped 5 bases from V and 5 bases from J, with 13 bases between. CDR3 residues: CASSIGPVDNEQFL. In DNA form, the CDR3 reads TGTGCCAGCAGTATAGGCCCAGTTGACAATGAGCAGTTCTTA.

Comments on this clonotype: A junction boundary mismatches the germline segment, possibly from a read error. CDR3 residues: CSVRGQGNEKLVF. CDR3 in DNA: TGCAGCGTTCGGGGACAAGGGAATGAAAAACTGGTTTTT. The chain uses TRBV29-1 and TRBJ1-4; D is perhaps TRBD1 (6 bases). Germline V gene lookup returns CDR1 SQVTM and CDR2 ANQGSEA. The CDR3 runs 13 residues. Full variable domain (outside the CDR3, taken from reference TRBV29-1 and TRBJ1-4): SAVISQKPSRDICQRGTSLTIQCQVDSQVTMMFWYRQQPGQSLTLIATANQGSEATYESGFVIDKFPISRPNLTFSTLTVSNMSPEDSSIYLCSVRGQGNEKLVFGSGTQLSVL.

Worth noting for this clonotype: One end of the junction is discordant with germline, which a read error may explain. The chain combines TRBV6-6 with TRBJ1-2, with TRBD1 identical over 9 bases. CDR3 length: 14 amino acids. The germline V gene encodes CDR1 MNHNY and CDR2 SVGAGI (reference sequence). The DNA of the CDR3 is TGTGCCAGCACTTGGACACAGGGGGCGTGTGGCTACGCGTTC. It yields the protein CASTWTQGACGYAF.